The 19 T cell receptor beta chains below come from one sample, sequenced in a study of CD8+ T cells in alopecia areata (dated by TCRdb to 2017 to 2018). What this sample's time point label stands for: more than three weeks on oral tofacitinib. The meaning of the sample's treatment or condition label: oral pan-JAK inhibitor, 5-10 mg twice daily. Libraries were built with the immunoSEQ multiplex PCR assay. To provide template for TCR sequencing, every sample had RNA extracted and reverse transcribed into cDNA. As stored in TCRdb, this immuneACCESS dataset retains in-frame rearrangements with V and J assigned. A fraction of the clones does not appear; measured against another copy, unresolved V genes explain less than half of the discrepancy, and the remainder lacks a known reason. The sample records some 130,000 clones, less than 70% of which are singletons. The ten largest clones take up approximately 16% of the sample.

The material was CD8+ T cells sorted from blood, obtained at week 4, from a patient treated with tofacitinib. These receptors all stem from a human donor with alopecia areata.

The rearrangement joins TRBV5-1 to TRBJ2-7; 7 positions match TRBD2. Per germline, CDR1 SGHRS and CDR2 YFSETQ. The CDR3 consists of 14 residues. With V trimmed by 4 bases and J by 3 bases, 7 bases remained unmatched. In DNA, the CDR3 is TGCGCCAGCAGCCTACGGACTAGAGACTACGAGCAGTACTTC. This gives the protein CASSLRTRDYEQYF. Variable domain in full (rest from reference TRBV5-1 and TRBJ2-7): KAGVTQTPRYLIKTRGQQVTLSCSPISGHRSVSWYQQTPGQGLQFLFEYFSETQRNKGNFPGRFSGRQFSNSRSEMNVSTLELGDSALYLCASSLRTRDYEQYFGPGTRLTVT.

The chain combines TRBV7-9 with TRBJ2-7; 7 bases agree with TRBD1. Germline lookup yields CDR1 SEHNR and CDR2 FQNEAQ (reference sequence). This CDR3 has 15 amino acids. The V gene end was trimmed by 5 bases and the J gene end by 0 bases; junction bases not matched to a gene: 7. The CDR3 bases are TGTGCCAGCAGCCCTTCCGGGACAGTCTCCTACGAGCAGTACTTC. Translating it yields CASSPSGTVSYEQYF. The entire variable domain, with the rest obtained from reference TRBV7-9 and TRBJ2-7, is as follows: DTGVSQNPRHKITKRGQNVTFRCDPISEHNRLYWYRQTLGQGPEFLTYFQNEAQLEKSRLLSDRFSAERPKGSFSTLEIQRTEQGDSAMYLCASSPSGTVSYEQYFGPGTRLTVT.

The chain couples TRBV25-1 to TRBJ2-7; D may be TRBD1 (6 bases). Germline V CDR1 and CDR2: MGHDK, SYGVNS. The V gene lost 6 bases and the J gene lost 2 bases, with 14 bases spanning the gap. The CDR3 totals 14 residues. CDR3 coding DNA: TGTGCCAGCAGCTCAGGGGACGTGGCCTACGAGCAGTACTTC. It encodes CASSSGDVAYEQYF.

The rearrangement joins TRBV5-6 to TRBJ1-1, with a possible D match to TRBD1 (6 bases). Trimming cost V 5 bases and J 4 bases, with 9 bases left between them. Germline CDR1 and CDR2: SGHDT and YYEEEE. The CDR3 spans 12 residues. The CDR3 DNA reads as TGTGCCAGCAGTATGGGGGCCACTGAAGCTTTCTTT. As protein: CASSMGATEAFF.

Worth noting for this clone: At the DNA level, this CDR3 is encoded by other sequences in the same sample as well. This sequence joins TRBV9 and TRBJ1-1; D possibly corresponds to TRBD1 (5 bases). With 2 bases removed from V and 4 bases from J, the gap between germline ends came to 6 bases. There are 12 residues in the CDR3. Germline V gene sequence: CDR1 SGDLS, CDR2 YYNGEE. Written as DNA, the CDR3 is TGTGCCAGCAGCGTTGGGGGCACTGAAGCTTTCTTT. It codes for CASSVGGTEAFF.

This clone was seen ten or more times. The rearrangement joins TRBV30 to TRBJ1-1; TRBD1 might be the D (5 bases). Germline lookup yields CDR1 GTSNPN and CDR2 SVGIG (reference sequence). The V gene lost 8 bases and the J gene lost 5 bases, with 9 bases spanning the gap. The CDR3 covers 10 residues. The CDR3 sequence: CAVRVTEAFF. The CDR3 DNA sequence: TGTGCCGTCAGGGTAACTGAAGCTTTCTTT.

The chain employs TRBV30 and TRBJ1-2; D remains ambiguous. The CDR3 totals 12 residues. The V gene's germline CDR1 is GTSNPN and CDR2 SVGIG (reference sequence). Trimming removed 8 bases from V and 3 bases from J, with 13 bases in between. CDR3 residues: CARGGKYYGYTF. CDR3 sequence (DNA): TGTGCCCGAGGTGGTAAATACTATGGCTACACCTTC.

This chain uses TRBV13 with TRBJ1-5; D ambiguous. The V and J ends lost 0 bases and 7 bases respectively, with 4 bases between them. CDR1 is PRHDT and CDR2 is FYEKMQ in the germline V gene (reference sequence). This CDR3 spans 12 amino acids. The CDR3 here is CASSLGRQPQHF. In DNA, the CDR3 is TGTGCCAGCAGCTTAGGCCGGCAGCCCCAGCATTTT.

This clone was found once. The genes are TRBV23-1 and TRBJ1-2, with D hard to call. TRBV23-1 is identified as an open reading frame with a role that is uncertain. This CDR3 comprises 11 residues. Trimming removed 8 bases at V and 5 bases at J, with 9 bases between. In nucleotides, the CDR3 is TGCGCCAGCGTCCTTAGATATGGCTACACCTTC. Translated: CASVLRYGYTF.

This chain links TRBV11-1 with TRBJ2-7; 8 nucleotides line up with TRBD2. Germline V lookup: CDR1 SGHAT, CDR2 FQDESV (reference sequence). The J segment lost 6 bases and the V segment lost 5 bases, leaving 6 bases of the junction unmatched. The CDR3 extends over 13 amino acids. The CDR3, as DNA: TGTGCCAGCAGCCCGATAGCGGGGCGCGAGCAGTACTTC. It encodes CASSPIAGREQYF.

This sequence joins TRBV30 and TRBJ2-2; D remains unclear. The V end lost 7 bases, the J end lost 2 bases, and 14 bases lay between the germline ends. The CDR3 loop spans 14 amino acids. The germline V gene encodes CDR1 GTSNPN and CDR2 SVGIG (reference sequence). In DNA form, the CDR3 reads TGTGCCTCCGACTTATGGAGTAACACCGGGGAGCTGTTTTTT. This codes for CASDLWSNTGELFF.

This sequence joins TRBV27 and TRBJ1-5; the match to TRBD1 covers 7 bases. V lost 8 bases to trimming and J lost 4 bases; unmatched junction nucleotides: 8. CDR3 length: 14 residues. Germline CDR1 reads MNHEY; CDR2 reads SMNVEV (reference sequence). CDR3 residues: CASGTGTANQPQHF. CDR3 DNA sequence: TGTGCCAGCGGAACTGGGACAGCGAATCAGCCCCAGCATTTT.

This clone has a handful of counts. The genes are TRBV10-3 and TRBJ2-3; TRBD2 matches 7 bases. In germline, CDR1 is ENHRY, CDR2 SYGVKD. Trimming removed 0 bases from V and 4 bases from J; junction bases left unmatched: 10. CDR3 length equals 17 residues. This CDR3 reads CAISESVAGDISDTQYF. CDR3 coding DNA: TGTGCCATCAGTGAGTCGGTAGCGGGCGATATCTCAGATACGCAGTATTTT.

The V call is TRBV9, the J call TRBJ1-4; the D gene is possibly TRBD1 (5 bases). Trimming cost V 3 bases and J 1 base, with 13 bases left between them. This CDR3 has 16 amino acids. From germline, CDR1 is SGDLS and CDR2 YYNGEE. CDR3 region: CASSGRQGVTNEKLFF. The DNA for the CDR3 is TGTGCCAGCAGCGGAAGACAAGGGGTAACTAATGAAAAACTGTTTTTT.

The chain joins TRBV6-6 to TRBJ2-7; D ambiguous. Trimming pared 7 bases from V and 7 bases from J, leaving 14 bases between. CDR1 is MNHNY and CDR2 is SVGAGI in the germline V gene (reference sequence). The CDR3 runs 12 residues. CDR3 nucleotide sequence: TGTGCCAGCACTTCGACCCCCGATGAGCAGTACTTC. This gives the protein CASTSTPDEQYF.

This chain links TRBV4-1 with TRBJ2-5; 10 nucleotides match TRBD1. The CDR3 has 16 residues. J lost 4 bases, V lost 2 bases, and 7 bases had no gene match. CDR1 is MGHRA, CDR2 YSYEKL, per germline. The CDR3, as DNA: TGCGCCAGCAGCCAACCCGGGACAGGGGTTGGAGAGACCCAGTACTTC. Residues: CASSQPGTGVGETQYF.

For this clone: This sample also contains other DNA sequences that code for the same CDR3. V is TRBV30 and J is TRBJ1-1; D unclear. Germline CDR1 and CDR2: GTSNPN and SVGIG (reference sequence). The CDR3 extends over 11 amino acids. V lost 0 bases, J lost 5 bases, and 4 bases lay in between. Written as DNA, the CDR3 is TGTGCCTGGAGTGTGGGGACTGAAGCTTTCTTT. It translates to CAWSVGTEAFF. The variable domain in full, with the rest retrieved from reference TRBV30 and TRBJ1-1, is SQTIHQWPATLVQPVGSPLSLECTVEGTSNPNLYWYRQAAGRGLQLLFYSVGIGQISSEVPQNLSASRPQDRQFILSSKKLLLSDSGFYLCAWSVGTEAFFGQGTRLTVV.

V gene TRBV5-1 combines with J gene TRBJ1-1, with D perhaps TRBD1 (6 bases). V shed 4 bases and J shed 2 bases, with 15 bases lying between them. The CDR3 consists of 15 residues. Germline assignment: CDR1 SGHRS and CDR2 YFSETQ. CDR3 coding DNA: TGCGCCAGCAGCACCCACCGGGACACAAACACTGAAGCTTTCTTT. Translation gives CASSTHRDTNTEAFF.

The chain carries TRBV6-1 and TRBJ2-4, with D unclear. The V end was cut by 0 bases, the J end by 1 base, with 10 bases between. The CDR3 is 16 residues long. Per germline, CDR1 MNHNS and CDR2 SASEGT. Here the CDR3 reads CASSEAVYSAKNIQYF. In DNA form, the CDR3 reads TGTGCCAGCAGTGAAGCTGTCTATTCGGCCAAAAACATTCAGTACTTC.